One sample yielded the 10 T cell receptor beta chains listed below, sequenced in a study of shared clonotypes between healthy human individuals. The table came from immunoSEQ multiplex PCR; TCRdb's copy has only in-frame clones and leaves some out. Of fewer than 1.8 million clones in the sample, approximately 98.5% were seen once. The sequenced sample consisted of naive CD4+ T cells sorted from blood. Subset: CD45RA+ positively selected. These receptors were collected from a man aged 25 to 40 in good health.

CDR3 nucleotides: TGCGCCAGCAGCTCGGACAGTGCAGATACGCAGTATTTT. Protein: CASSSDSADTQYF. This chain links TRBV5-1 with TRBJ2-3; D is perhaps TRBD1 (6 bases). The CDR3 is made up of 13 amino acids. Germline V gene lookup returns CDR1 SGHRS and CDR2 YFSETQ. Trimming stripped 3 bases from V and 4 bases from J, with 9 bases between. The variable domain in full, with the rest retrieved from reference TRBV5-1 and TRBJ2-3, is KAGVTQTPRYLIKTRGQQVTLSCSPISGHRSVSWYQQTPGQGLQFLFEYFSETQRNKGNFPGRFSGRQFSNSRSEMNVSTLELGDSALYLCASSSDSADTQYFGPGTRLTVL.

The rearrangement joins TRBV4-3 to TRBJ2-3; 10 nucleotides agree with TRBD1. Losses at the gene ends were 2 bases for V and 2 bases for J; bases not matched to a gene: 10. Germline V gene data show CDR1 as LGHNA and CDR2 as YSLEER. The CDR3 is 18 amino acids. CDR3 amino acids: CASSQNIPGQGFTDTQYF. CDR3 DNA sequence: TGCGCCAGCAGCCAAAATATCCCGGGACAGGGGTTCACAGATACGCAGTATTTT.

The chain is built from TRBV18 and TRBJ2-7; D remains unclear. V lost 6 bases and J lost 1, with 10 bases in between. CDR3 length equals 13 residues. Germline CDR1 reads KGHSH; CDR2 reads LQKENI. This CDR3 reads CASSADRSYEQYF. Here the CDR3 DNA reads TGTGCCAGCTCGGCGGACCGTTCCTACGAGCAGTACTTC.

V gene TRBV6-1 combines with J gene TRBJ2-7; D remains ambiguous. Trimming cost V 5 bases and J 4 bases, with 9 bases left between them. The CDR3 is 12 residues long. From germline, CDR1 is MNHNS and CDR2 SASEGT. In DNA, the CDR3 is TGTGCCAGCAGTCCCCCAAGATACGAGCAGTACTTC. Translating it yields CASSPPRYEQYF.

This clone was seen a single time. V usage is TRBV5-1 and J usage is TRBJ2-1; 14 nucleotides align to TRBD2. The junction had 9 bases not matched to a gene; V was cut back by 4 bases and J by 0 bases. Germline lookup yields CDR1 SGHRS and CDR2 YFSETQ. This CDR3 is 19 amino acids long. DNA of the CDR3: TGCGCCAGCAGCCTCCGGTGGACTAGCGGGAGGAGCTCCTACAATGAGCAGTTCTTC. This encodes CASSLRWTSGRSSYNEQFF.

In the case of this clone: Other DNA sequences in this specimen translate into the identical CDR3. The gene calls are TRBV5-1 and TRBJ2-3; D remains unclear. The CDR3 spans 12 residues. CDR1 is SGHRS and CDR2 is YFSETQ in the germline V gene. The ends were cut back, 1 base at V and 2 bases at J, with 2 bases in the middle. The chain's CDR3 is CASSLTTDTQYF. As DNA, the CDR3 is TGCGCCAGCAGCTTGACCACAGATACGCAGTATTTT.

J is TRBJ2-2 and V is TRBV5-6; no reliable D call. V gave up 7 bases and J gave up 7 bases, with 8 bases separating them. The CDR3 totals 11 residues. CDR1 is SGHDT, CDR2 YYEEEE, per germline. CDR3 sequence reads: CASDQGGELFF. Written as DNA, the CDR3 is TGTGCCAGCGACCAAGGCGGGGAGCTGTTTTTT.

The rearrangement joins TRBV7-9 to TRBJ1-5, with 7 nucleotides matching TRBD1. J was trimmed by 6 bases and V by 5 bases; bases with no gene match: 10. Per germline, CDR1 SEHNR and CDR2 FQNEAQ (reference sequence). The CDR3 has 15 residues. The CDR3 region has the DNA TGTGCCAGCAGCCCCGGGGAGGGGGCACGTCAGCCCCAGCATTTT. Its protein product is CASSPGEGARQPQHF.

The rearrangement links TRBV29-1 to TRBJ2-3; unclear D gene. CDR1 and CDR2 (germline): SQVTM, ANQGSEA. With 7 bases removed from V and 4 bases from J, the gap between germline ends came to 6 bases. This CDR3 region has 10 residues. This chain's CDR3 is CSATADTQYF. The CDR3, as DNA: TGCAGCGCCACCGCAGATACGCAGTATTTT.

In this sample, this clone turned up once. V usage is TRBV11-2 and J usage is TRBJ2-7; TRBD2 matches at 9 bases. Germline CDR1 SGHAT, CDR2 FQNNGV. J lost 5 bases, V lost 4 bases, and 18 bases had no gene match. The CDR3 contains 18 residues. CDR3 DNA: TGTGCCAGCAGCTCCCTAGGGCTCCTAGCGGGGTGGGAGGACGAGCAGTACTTC. Translated, it gives CASSSLGLLAGWEDEQYF.